This TCR beta chain was documented in a study of shared clonotypes between healthy human individuals. Clones were sequenced by immunoSEQ multiplex PCR, and TCRdb holds only the in-frame ones, with some missing. The sample lists roughly 1,600,000 clones, roughly 98.5% occurring once. Findings and limits, study-wide: Four donors shared roughly 5% of their naive CD4 clonotypes. Generation of non-shared clonotypes was less probable than generation of clonotypes shared by all four donors.

Germline CDR1 reads MNHNS; CDR2 reads SASEGT. The CDR3 spans 15 residues. After removal of 10 bases from V and 2 bases from J, the junction contained 14 bases not matched to a gene. A word on this clone: The target antigen is unknown.

The chain couples TRBV6-1 to TRBJ2-7; 7 nucleotides line up with TRBD2. This clonotype was sampled from a man under 40 in good health. Sequencing input: naive CD4+ T cells sorted from blood. The subset: CD45RA+ positively selected. CDR3 bases: TGTGCCACCTCCAGAGGCCCCCGGGGGGCCTACGAGCAGTACTTC. Its translation: CATSRGPRGAYEQYF.